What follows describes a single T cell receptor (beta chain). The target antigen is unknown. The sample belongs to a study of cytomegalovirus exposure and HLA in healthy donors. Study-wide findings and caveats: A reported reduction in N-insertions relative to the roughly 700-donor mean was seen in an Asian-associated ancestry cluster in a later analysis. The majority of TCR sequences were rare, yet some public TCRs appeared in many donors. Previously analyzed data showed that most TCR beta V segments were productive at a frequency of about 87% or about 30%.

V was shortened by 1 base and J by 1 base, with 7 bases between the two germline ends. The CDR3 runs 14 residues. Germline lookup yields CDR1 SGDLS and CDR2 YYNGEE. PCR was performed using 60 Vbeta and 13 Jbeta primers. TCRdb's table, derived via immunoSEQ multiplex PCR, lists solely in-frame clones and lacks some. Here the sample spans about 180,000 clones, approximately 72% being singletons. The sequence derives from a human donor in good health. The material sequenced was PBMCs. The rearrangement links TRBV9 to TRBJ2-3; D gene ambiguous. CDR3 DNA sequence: TGTGCCAGCAGCGTAAGACATCGCACAGATACGCAGTATTTT. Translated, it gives CASSVRHRTDTQYF. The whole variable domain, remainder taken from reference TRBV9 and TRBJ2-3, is DSGVTQTPKHLITATGQRVTLRCSPRSGDLSVYWYQQSLDQGLQFLIQYYNGEERAKGNILERFSAQQFPDLHSELNLSSLELGDSALYFCASSVRHRTDTQYFGPGTRLTVL.